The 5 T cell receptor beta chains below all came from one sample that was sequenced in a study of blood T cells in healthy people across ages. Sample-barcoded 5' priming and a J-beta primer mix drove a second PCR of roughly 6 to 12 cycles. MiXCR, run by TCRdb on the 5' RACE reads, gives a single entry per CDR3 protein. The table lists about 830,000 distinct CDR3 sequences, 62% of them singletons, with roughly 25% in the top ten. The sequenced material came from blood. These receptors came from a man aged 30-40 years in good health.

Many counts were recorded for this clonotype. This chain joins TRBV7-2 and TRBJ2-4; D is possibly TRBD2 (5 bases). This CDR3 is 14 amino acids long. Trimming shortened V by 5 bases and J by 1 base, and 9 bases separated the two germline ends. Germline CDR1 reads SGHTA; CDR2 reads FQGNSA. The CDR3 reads CASSLGLAKNIQYF. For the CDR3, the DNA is TGTGCCAGCAGCCTCGGACTCGCCAAAAACATTCAGTACTTC.

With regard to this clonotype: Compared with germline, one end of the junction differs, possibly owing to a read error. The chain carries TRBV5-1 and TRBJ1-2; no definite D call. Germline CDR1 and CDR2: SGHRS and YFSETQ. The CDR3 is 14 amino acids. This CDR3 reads CAGSLALDVGGYTF. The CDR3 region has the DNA TGCGCCGGCAGCTTGGCCCTCGATGTCGGCGGCTACACCTTC. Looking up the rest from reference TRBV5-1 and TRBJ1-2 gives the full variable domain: KAGVTQTPRYLIKTRGQQVTLSCSPISGHRSVSWYQQTPGQGLQFLFEYFSETQRNKGNFPGRFSGRQFSNSRSEMNVSTLELGDSALYLCAGSLALDVGGYTFGSGTRLTVV.

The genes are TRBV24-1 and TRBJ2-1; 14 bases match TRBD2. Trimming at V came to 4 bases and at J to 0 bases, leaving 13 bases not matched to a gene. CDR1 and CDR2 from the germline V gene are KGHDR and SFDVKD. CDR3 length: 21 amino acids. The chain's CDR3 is CATSEPGLAGGPRSSYNEQFF. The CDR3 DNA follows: TGTGCCACCAGTGAACCTGGACTAGCGGGGGGCCCTAGGAGCTCCTACAATGAGCAGTTCTTC.

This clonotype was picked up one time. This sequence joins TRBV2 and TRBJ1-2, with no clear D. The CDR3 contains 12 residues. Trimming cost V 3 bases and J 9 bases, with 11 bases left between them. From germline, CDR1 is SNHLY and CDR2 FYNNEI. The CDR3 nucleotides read TGTGCCAGCAGTGATTCTTACGGGAGCTACACCTTC. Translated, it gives CASSDSYGSYTF.

The CDR3 coding sequence is TGTGCCAGCAGTTGGCAGGGAGCTTCACCCCTCCACTTT. Translation: CASSWQGASPLHF. The V gene is TRBV27, the J gene TRBJ1-6; tentatively, D is TRBD1 (5 bases). The germline CDR1 and CDR2 sequences are MNHEY and SMNVEV (reference sequence). Trimming removed 4 bases from V and 9 bases from J, with 10 bases in between. The CDR3 consists of 13 residues.